This T cell receptor beta chain was observed in a study of OX40 agonist ivuxolimab in advanced cancers. The CDR3 loop spans 15 amino acids. The germline gives CDR1 MNHEY, CDR2 SMNVEV (reference sequence). Trimming removed 0 bases at V and 3 bases at J, with 8 bases between. This table comes from immunoSEQ multiplex PCR, and its TCRdb copy is limited to in-frame clones, with some not included. The table has tens of thousands of clones, about 91% seen once. This sequence joins TRBV27 and TRBJ2-2, with D possibly TRBD2 on 6 matching bases. This sequence was found in an adult with an advanced solid tumor such as melanoma, head and neck, liver or kidney cancer. The sequencing used CD4+ or CD8+ T cells sorted from blood, collected in a trial of the OX40 agonist ivuxolimab. CDR3 residues: CASSLSGGDTGELFF. The DNA of the CDR3 is TGTGCCAGCAGTTTATCAGGCGGGGACACCGGGGAGCTGTTTTTT.